What follows are 4 T cell receptor beta chains derived from one specimen sequenced in a study of cytomegalovirus exposure and HLA in healthy donors. Both 60 Vbeta primers and 13 Jbeta primers went into the PCR. Assay used: immunoSEQ multiplex PCR; TCRdb lists only in-frame clones, some missing. The sample lists fewer than 250,000 clones; 79% were seen once. The sequencing sample was made of PBMCs. All receptors derive from a woman aged 18-29 years in good health and CMV-seronegative.

The chain links TRBV2 to TRBJ1-5, with 10 bases matching TRBD1. Germline lookup yields CDR1 SNHLY and CDR2 FYNNEI. This CDR3 is 14 amino acids long. Trimming took 8 bases from V and 6 from J; bases not matched to a gene: 7. The CDR3 nucleotides are TGTGCCAGCTACCGGGACAGGGGAAGTCAGCCCCAGCATTTT. It is translated as CASYRDRGSQPQHF.

The V gene is TRBV7-2, the J gene TRBJ2-1; 11 bases map to TRBD2. The CDR3 has 16 residues. J was trimmed by 8 bases and V by 3 bases; bases with no gene match: 9. Germline loops: CDR1 SGHTA, CDR2 FQGNSA. Here the CDR3 DNA reads TGTGCCAGCAGCTTCGCGACTAGCGGGATGGGTTATGAGCAGTTCTTC. Translation: CASSFATSGMGYEQFF.

This chain uses TRBV5-1 with TRBJ1-1; a weak D match, TRBD1 (6 bases). The germline V gene encodes CDR1 SGHRS and CDR2 YFSETQ. The ends were cut back, 4 bases at V and 2 bases at J, with 12 bases in the middle. The CDR3 consists of 14 residues. The CDR3 bases are TGCGCCAGCAGCGCCGGGACATCTAACACTGAAGCTTTCTTT. It is translated as CASSAGTSNTEAFF.

This chain links TRBV7-3 with TRBJ1-1; D call uncertain. V lost 5 bases, J lost 0 bases, and 10 bases lay in between. Germline V CDR1 and CDR2: SGHTA, FQGTGA. The CDR3 has 14 amino acids. CDR3: CASSPTPLNTEAFF. The CDR3 nucleotides are TGTGCCAGCAGCCCTACCCCGTTGAACACTGAAGCTTTCTTT.